This T cell receptor beta chain was recovered during a study of T cell responses to AZD1222 COVID-19 vaccine. With 0 bases clipped from V and 7 bases from J, the junction kept 14 bases outside the gene matches. The CDR3 consists of 17 residues. CDR1 and CDR2 (germline): MNHNS, SASEGT. The sample holds one count of this clone. The data were produced by immunoSEQ multiplex PCR, yet TCRdb's version contains in-frame clones alone and is incomplete. The repertoire holds some 180,000 clones, with about nine tenths as singletons. V usage is TRBV6-1 and J usage is TRBJ2-7, with 8 bases aligning to TRBD2. This TCR was recovered from an adult who received the AZD1222 COVID-19 vaccine. This material consisted of peripheral blood, taken 28 days after the second AZD1222 dose. CDR3 loop: CASSEAAGSGGQGEQYF. CDR3 DNA sequence: TGTGCCAGCAGTGAAGCGGCTGGGAGCGGGGGCCAAGGGGAGCAGTACTTC.